The clone carrying this T cell receptor (beta chain) has a handful of counts. Its antigen is still unknown. Isolating PBMCs gave at least 6.5 million of these cells per sample. The entry originates in a study of blood T cells in healthy people across ages. Looking at the study overall: The capture of about one barcoded beta molecule per two T cells was achieved by template switching.

Study-wide findings and caveats: Investigators treated diversity estimates from one million T cells as underestimates.

This CDR3 region has 15 residues. Trimming pared 3 bases from V and 5 bases from J, leaving 13 bases between. Germline lookup yields CDR1 SEHNR and CDR2 FQNEAQ (reference sequence). Using a J-beta primer mix together with a sample-barcoded 5' primer, a second PCR was run for about 7 to 12 cycles. TCRdb re-called the 5' RACE reads with MiXCR, one entry per CDR3 protein. The sample contains roughly 1,100,000 distinct CDR3 sequences, around 27% of which appear only once. This same sample was also taken into another study, of T cells of mothers and their children.

The J gene is TRBJ1-4, the V gene TRBV7-9; D ambiguous. What was sequenced was blood. This sequence was found in a girl aged 2-15 years in good health. The CDR3 protein is CASSFGDRRNEKLFF. CDR3 nucleotide sequence: TGTGCCAGCAGCTTTGGCGACCGACGGAATGAAAAACTGTTTTTT.